This entry lists 21 T cell receptor beta chains sequenced from one sample in a study of blood T cell repertoires in COVID-19. Clones were read by immunoSEQ multiplex PCR, and TCRdb kept only the in-frame ones, dropping some. The data show 35,000 or so clones, with about nine tenths seen just once and 9.5% to 13% held by the top ten. The sample taken for sequencing was peripheral blood. These receptors were obtained from a man aged 65 to 79 with acute or convalescent COVID-19.

Concerning this clone itself: It is likely a read error: a sequence one base away is far more abundant. The sample carries other DNA sequences with the same CDR3. This chain uses TRBV9 with TRBJ2-5; tentative D call: TRBD2 (7 bases). Germline CDR1 reads SGDLS; CDR2 reads YYNGEE. The CDR3 sequence is 15 residues long. The CDR3 nucleotides read TGCGCCAGCAGCGGAGGGGGGGGGCCCCAAGAGACCCAGTACTTC. Translated, it gives CASSGGGGPQETQYF.

The rearrangement uses TRBV28 and TRBJ1-6; D is ambiguous. CDR1 MDHEN and CDR2 SYDVKM come from the germline V gene. The CDR3 extends over 14 amino acids. The V and J ends lost 6 bases and 8 bases respectively, with 14 bases between them. The CDR3 loop is CASSRGPRDSPLHF. The CDR3 bases are TGTGCCAGCAGCCGCGGCCCCCGGGATTCACCCCTCCACTTT.

V gene TRBV9 combines with J gene TRBJ2-1; the D gene is possibly TRBD2 (6 bases). CDR1 and CDR2 from the germline V gene are SGDLS and YYNGEE. V shed 0 bases and J shed 3 bases, with 10 bases lying between them. This CDR3 has 15 amino acids. CDR3: CASSVVGSGYNEQFF. CDR3 bases: TGTGCCAGCAGCGTAGTGGGTAGCGGCTACAATGAGCAGTTCTTC.

CDR3 DNA sequence: TGTGCCAGCAACGAGGGGGCGGCCAAAAACATTCAGTACTTC. Translated, it gives CASNEGAAKNIQYF. J is TRBJ2-4 and V is TRBV13, with 7 bases lining up with TRBD1. The CDR3 covers 14 residues. V trimming: 7 bases; J trimming: 1 base; junction bases outside the gene matches: 4. Germline V gene sequence: CDR1 PRHDT, CDR2 FYEKMQ (reference sequence).

The chain joins TRBV7-2 to TRBJ2-7; the D gene is possibly TRBD1 (6 bases). V lost 6 bases and J lost 5, with 17 bases in between. The germline V gene encodes CDR1 SGHTA and CDR2 FQGNSA. The CDR3 is 14 amino acids. In DNA form, the CDR3 reads TGTGCCAGCAGGGGCACAGGGATCTTCGACGAGCAGTACTTC. This gives the protein CASRGTGIFDEQYF.

This chain joins TRBV5-1 and TRBJ2-7, with 9 bases matching TRBD1. Unmatched junction bases numbered 8, after V lost 6 bases and J lost 1 base. The CDR3 runs to 15 residues. From germline, CDR1 is SGHRS and CDR2 YFSETQ. CDR3 DNA sequence: TGCGCCAGCACCCCAGGGACAGGGTATTCCTACGAGCAGTACTTC. It yields the protein CASTPGTGYSYEQYF.

This clone has more than one count but fewer than ten. The chain recombines TRBV7-3 with TRBJ2-7, with 9 bases fitting TRBD1. Germline CDR1 reads SGHTA; CDR2 reads FQGTGA. V lost 5 bases and J lost 4; bases outside the gene matches: 9. The CDR3 is 15 amino acids. CDR3 region: CASSQLPGQGYEQYF. Here the CDR3 DNA reads TGTGCCAGCAGCCAACTACCGGGACAGGGTTACGAGCAGTACTTC.

The rearrangement uses TRBV2 and TRBJ2-1; D remains unclear. V lost 4 bases, J lost 5 bases, and 9 bases lay in between. Looked up from germline, CDR1 is SNHLY and CDR2 is FYNNEI. The CDR3 covers 13 residues. Here the CDR3 reads CASSGYSNNEQFF. CDR3 sequence (DNA): TGTGCCAGCAGTGGTTACAGTAACAATGAGCAGTTCTTC.

V is TRBV29-1 and J is TRBJ2-3; 8 bases fit TRBD1. The V segment lost 8 bases and the J segment 1 base; nucleotides outside the gene matches: 11. The V gene's germline CDR1 is SQVTM and CDR2 ANQGSEA. The CDR3 extends over 15 amino acids. The CDR3 spells CSMDRAMGGTDTQYF. For the CDR3, the DNA is TGCAGCATGGACAGGGCCATGGGGGGCACAGATACGCAGTATTTT.

Regarding this clone: The junction and the germline gene differ at one end; a read error may be behind it. V and J are TRBV7-7 and TRBJ1-5; the match to TRBD1 covers 12 bases. This CDR3 is 18 amino acids long. CDR1 and CDR2 (germline): SSHAT, FNYEAQ (reference sequence). The chain's CDR3 is CASSCIPGQGASNQPQHF. CDR3 DNA: TGTGCTAGCAGCTGTATACCGGGACAGGGGGCAAGCAATCAGCCCCAGCATTTT.

The CDR3 region is CASSLAGGLSSPLHF. The CDR3 DNA reads as TGTGCCAGCAGCTTAGCAGGGGGGCTGAGTTCACCCCTCCACTTT. The chain couples TRBV11-2 to TRBJ1-6, with 7 bases aligning to TRBD1. This CDR3 spans 15 amino acids. Germline V gene sequence: CDR1 SGHAT, CDR2 FQNNGV. Germline trimming cut 1 base from V and 9 bases from J; bases unmatched to any gene: 6. The full variable domain, with the rest looked up from reference TRBV11-2 and TRBJ1-6, is EAGVAQSPRYKIIEKRQSVAFWCNPISGHATLYWYQQILGQGPKLLIQFQNNGVVDDSQLPKDRFSAERLKGVDSTLKIQPAKLEDSAVYLCASSLAGGLSSPLHFGNGTRLTVT.

This clone has only one observation. In DNA form, the CDR3 reads TGTGCCAGCAGCCCTCGGACAGGGGGCAGGTATGGCTACACCTTC. It translates to CASSPRTGGRYGYTF. The chain has TRBV7-2 and TRBJ1-2; 11 positions agree with TRBD1. Germline V lookup: CDR1 SGHTA, CDR2 FQGNSA. After removal of 5 bases from V and 5 bases from J, the junction contained 7 bases not matched to a gene. CDR3 length: 15 amino acids.

CDR3 sequence reads: CASRVGRTEAFF. CDR3 in DNA: TGTGCCAGCCGGGTCGGCCGCACTGAAGCTTTCTTT. The chain combines TRBV5-4 with TRBJ1-1; the D is unclear. The CDR3 totals 12 residues. The V end lost 7 bases, the J end lost 4 bases, and 11 bases lay between the germline ends. From germline, CDR1 is SGHNT and CDR2 YYREEE (reference sequence). Variable domain in full (rest from reference TRBV5-4 and TRBJ1-1): ETGVTQSPTHLIKTRGQQVTLRCSSQSGHNTVSWYQQALGQGPQFIFQYYREEENGRGNFPPRFSGLQFPNYSSELNVNALELDDSALYLCASRVGRTEAFFGQGTRLTVV.

The chain is built from TRBV5-4 and TRBJ1-3; D perhaps matches TRBD1 (5 bases). The CDR3 extends over 13 amino acids. Trimming shortened V by 3 bases and J by 4 bases, and 8 bases separated the two germline ends. Germline lookup yields CDR1 SGHNT and CDR2 YYREEE (reference sequence). The CDR3 nucleotides are TGTGCCAGCAGCTCGACAGAAGGAAACACCATATATTTT. Residues: CASSSTEGNTIYF.

The chain has TRBV7-3 and TRBJ1-1; no firm D call. The V and J ends lost 2 bases and 1 base respectively, with 5 bases between them. Germline V gives CDR1 SGHTA, CDR2 FQGTGA. The CDR3 is made up of 13 amino acids. The CDR3 is CASSLQENTEAFF. Here the CDR3 DNA reads TGTGCCAGCAGCTTACAGGAGAACACTGAAGCTTTCTTT.

This rearrangement joins TRBV15 to TRBJ2-3; possible D gene TRBD2, 5 bases. The germline gives CDR1 LNHNV, CDR2 YYDKDF (reference sequence). Trimming pared 3 bases from V and 2 bases from J, leaving 12 bases between. This CDR3 is built from 15 residues. The DNA for the CDR3 is TGTGCCACCAGCAGGGGGAGCGGAAACACAGATACGCAGTATTTT. Translation gives CATSRGSGNTDTQYF. Full variable domain (missing parts from reference TRBV15 and TRBJ2-3): DAMVIQNPRYQVTQFGKPVTLSCSQTLNHNVMYWYQQKSSQAPKLLFHYYDKDFNNEADTPDNFQSRRPNTSFCFLDIRSPGLGDTAMYLCATSRGSGNTDTQYFGPGTRLTVL.

The V and J genes are TRBV6-6 and TRBJ1-5; 11 positions agree with TRBD1. This CDR3 is 13 amino acids long. The V segment lost 8 bases and the J segment 6 bases; nucleotides outside the gene matches: 3. Germline CDR1 and CDR2: MNHNY and SVGAGI (reference sequence). The DNA of the CDR3 is TGTGCCAGCGGGACAGGGGGTGGTCAGCCCCAGCATTTT. Its translation: CASGTGGGQPQHF.

The CDR3 region has the DNA TGTGCCACCAGCAGAGGCCCGACAGGGGGAGAGGAAAACATTCAGTACTTC. Translated, it gives CATSRGPTGGEENIQYF. V and J are TRBV15 and TRBJ2-4, with 9 bases fitting TRBD1. There are 17 residues in the CDR3. Germline CDR1 and CDR2: LNHNV and YYDKDF (reference sequence). The V gene end was trimmed by 1 base and the J gene end by 5 bases; junction bases not matched to a gene: 9.

The chain couples TRBV3-1 (or the pseudogene TRBV3-2) to TRBJ1-2; D might be TRBD1 (6 bases). From germline, CDR1 is LGHDT and CDR2 YNNKEL (reference sequence). The length of the CDR3 is 13 residues. Trimming cost V 2 bases and J 8 bases, with 12 bases left between them. In DNA, the CDR3 is TGTGCCAGCAGCCAAAACAGGGAGGGCGGCTACACCTTC. Amino acid sequence: CASSQNREGGYTF.

This chain joins TRBV18 and TRBJ2-7, with TRBD1 matching over 12 bases. Germline assignment: CDR1 KGHSH and CDR2 LQKENI. The CDR3 runs 16 residues. J was trimmed by 7 bases and V by 0 bases; bases with no gene match: 7. The CDR3 DNA reads as TGTGCCAGCTCACCACCGATCGGGACAGGGGGCCCGGAGCAGTACTTC. Protein product: CASSPPIGTGGPEQYF.

CDR3 nucleotide sequence: TGTGCCAGCAGCCCGGGACAAAACTACGAGCAGTACTTC. Its translation is CASSPGQNYEQYF. V is TRBV9 and J is TRBJ2-7; TRBD1 might be the D (6 bases). Trimming took off 4 bases at V and 3 bases at J, with 11 bases between the two ends. CDR1 and CDR2 (germline): SGDLS, YYNGEE. This CDR3 comprises 13 residues.